This TCR beta chain was documented in a study of cytomegalovirus exposure and HLA in healthy donors (dated 2017 in TCRdb). Regarding the study in general: An earlier analysis of some 620 of the donors reported roughly 300 Gb of sequence data and approximately 120 million unique TCR beta sequences obtained from some 200 million T cells. An early release covering approximately 600 HLA-typed donors comprised 250 to 350 gigabases of sequencing data and tens of millions of unique TCR sequences. Of the approximately 370 genotyped donors, 81% were placed in the genetic ancestry cluster associated with self-reported Caucasian donors. The study was designed to test whether signatures of past pathogen exposure could be identified by cataloging public T cell receptors. Using immunosequencing, the study profiled T cell repertoires from around 670 subjects and related those repertoires to cytomegalovirus serostatus. Besides the first cohort of some 670 subjects, a separate validation cohort made up of 120 or so different subjects was used. The study combined high-throughput TCR immunosequencing, statistical association of individual TCRs with disease status, and machine learning to predict cytomegalovirus infection status. A later analysis re-analyzed previously published TCR beta repertoires from approximately 670 donors and added high-resolution HLA genotyping to study TCR occurrence patterns. The later analysis used no new phenotypic data to find candidate immune exposures, relying instead on TCR beta sequences and their occurrence across donors. An earlier analysis of several hundred of the donors used high-throughput TCR beta sequencing to judge whether each TCR beta V gene segment behaved as functional or pseudogenic. Alongside the repertoire data, information on donor age, sex, ethnicity and CMV serostatus was compiled. In a later genetic analysis, genome-wide SNP genotypes for about 65% of the roughly 670 donors were used, and that subset was treated as a discovery cohort. All discovery cohort repertoires had been generated on a single sequencing platform. Class I and class II HLA loci were covered by the typing at four-digit resolution. The number of donors typed differed by locus, with about 629-630 for A, B, C, DRB1 and DQB1, roughly 550 for DQA1, over 600 for DPA1, and some 440 for DPB1. Four to six DR-DQ haplotypes were handled as single units for association and clustering because linkage in the cohort was strong. Among about 360 genotyped donors of the cohort, an average of around 240,000 unique TCR beta nucleotide sequences were sequenced per donor, roughly 20% of them non-productive. Overall study outcomes, separate from this receptor: In a later analysis, about 17,000 TCR beta sequences were associated with specific HLA alleles at a false discovery rate of 0.05. Across donors, most TCR sequences were observed very rarely, whereas some public TCRs were present in many individuals. Some IMGT-functional V segments, including TRBV6-2 and TRBV6-3, could not be told apart with the 87-base-pair reads, so those segments were excluded. Linkage disequilibrium might explain the correlated functional status among segregating V segments, but an unknown experimental factor could not be ruled out. It was suggested by the authors that the approach could potentially be generalized to other disease states and immunological phenotypes. Sequencing depth was assumed to be roughly uniform across donors in the presence/absence analyses, though that assumption may not hold. Compared with equally common non-associated chains, HLA-associated TCR beta chains in a later analysis were more clonally expanded and had lower generation probabilities. Because counts were too low, around 17 rarely observed V segments, including chromosome 9 orphons, were left out of the earlier analysis of 500 to 750 of the donors. The classifier was reported to diagnose cytomegalovirus status with high specificity and sensitivity in both the original and validation cohorts. CMV serostatus was the only immune exposure information available for the cohort. This cohort had only TCR beta chains sequenced, and the lack of alpha or paired-chain data limited which features could be detected. A cluster of highly shared sequence variants was judged likely to represent a technical artifact of the sequencing pipeline. Assigning TCR associations to individual alleles was difficult when HLA alleles, especially DR and DQ, strongly co-occurred. A later analysis found that TCR association rates varied across HLA loci, with DRB1 alleles showing the most associated TCRs and HLA-C alleles the fewest. According to a later analysis, most CMV-associated TCR beta chains appeared to be HLA-restricted, and the HLA associations seemed to be driven largely by CMV exposure. A later genetic analysis reported fewer N-insertions in productive TCRs among donors in an Asian-associated ancestry cluster than the roughly 650-donor mean. Because HLA typing was unavailable for some donors at each locus, only the typed subset was used in association tests. A few of the identified cytomegalovirus-associated TCR beta chains were confirmed in vitro to be specific for cytomegalovirus antigens. A further reported finding was that TCR beta sequences accurately predicted the HLA-A and HLA-B alleles for most subjects in the first cohort. Broadly in line with IMGT annotations, most TCR beta V segments showed up in productive rearrangements about 87% or about 30% of the time in an earlier analysis of roughly 590 of the donors. In a later genetic analysis, a missense DCLRE1C variant was associated with V-gene and J-gene trimming of TCR beta chains, and the association was replicated in an independent cohort. The study listed 164 TCR beta chains as associated with cytomegalovirus. According to a later analysis, parvovirus B19, influenza, CMV and Epstein-Barr virus appeared linked to several top co-occurrence clusters.

Based on the germline V gene, the CDR1 and CDR2 sequences are MNHNS and SASEGT. Taken from cysteine to phenylalanine, the CDR3 has 14 residues. Here the CDR3 DNA is all that survives: 42 bases in frame from base 1. V is clipped by 6 bases and J by 4 bases, and the sequence between their germline boundaries is 13 bases long. Libraries were built with the immunoSEQ multiplex PCR assay. For the multiplex PCR, a mixture combining 60 forward primers for TCR Vbeta segments and 13 reverse primers for TCR Jbeta segments was used. Amplification of the CDR3 region of rearranged TCR beta genes was performed with a multiplex PCR assay on genomic DNA. On the Illumina HiSeq System, the amplified TCR beta libraries were sequenced as 87-base-pair reads. Per the original workflow: In a later analysis, about 80 million unique TCR beta chains were counted across the roughly 610 repertoires, and approximately 11 million of these chains were shared by at least two donors. Raw reads were error-corrected and collapsed into unique sequences by a nearest-neighbor algorithm in which closely related sequences were merged to remove PCR and sequencing errors. V, D and J gene segments were assigned by aligning CDR3 sequences to IMGT reference sequences. For a sequence to be retained, at least a six-nucleotide match to both a V gene segment and a J gene segment was required. A rearrangement counted as productive if the CDR3 had no stop codons and remained in frame with V and J, and every other rearrangement counted as non-productive. CDR3 was defined by IMGT convention, running from the second conserved V-encoded cysteine to the conserved J-encoded phenylalanine. In an earlier analysis of more than 550 of the donors, sequences lacking an unambiguous match to a single V gene segment were excluded. An earlier analysis of fewer than 750 of the donors called V segments functional above 56.7% productive rearrangements and segregating when the between-donor standard deviation exceeded 5%. A statistical classification framework was developed to diagnose cytomegalovirus status using the catalog of TCR beta chain sequences. In a later analysis, TCR nucleotide sequences were compared against IMGT/GENE-DB human TR gene sequences so that V and J genes could be assigned. Using the TCRdist pipeline, a later analysis assigned CDR3 sequences along with most-parsimonious VDJ recombination scenarios. In a later analysis, every TCR beta chain was defined by the combination of its CDR3 amino acid sequence and its V-gene family, and reads without a unique V-gene family were dropped. In a later analysis, 500 to 650 highly shared, low-generation-probability nucleotide sequences were removed to address suspected cross-contamination and a sequencing artifact. In a later analysis, a clonal expansion index was calculated for each public chain from normalized within-repertoire ranks of inferred template counts. In a later analysis, generation probabilities were computed using a VDJ recombination model fitted to out-of-frame rearrangements, and the results were checked against IGoR. A later analysis scored TCR-TCR, TCR-HLA and TCR-CMV co-occurrence with hypergeometric tests, applying a repertoire-size bias correction to TCR pairs. A later analysis estimated false discovery rates by permuting HLA or CMV assignments 20 times. In a later analysis, co-occurring TCRs were grouped with DBSCAN, and TCRdist sequence similarity was added when clustering was performed within HLA-allele-positive subsets. Repertoires with fewer than 30,000 or more than 120,000 public chains, plus five repertoires with anomalous nucleotide sharing, were excluded from co-occurrence clustering. Not all clones reach the TCRdb copy of this immuneACCESS table, which keeps in-frame sequences only. Checked studies attribute under half of the gap to unresolved V genes and leave the rest unexplained. Clonal size and the V and J genes are those of that table, whereas D and trimming came from the DNA. The sample's records list some 44,000 clones. The ten top clones hold about 1.8% of the sample.

In total, roughly 670 healthy bone marrow donors made up the cohort. Cohort members were all nominally healthy when sampled, although unrecorded immune exposures were likely present. The donor tested CMV seronegative, placing the donor among the 350 or so seronegative members of the cohort. A peripheral blood sample was provided by each donor, and peripheral blood mononuclear cells were used for TCR beta sequencing. The Qiagen DNeasy Blood Extraction Kit was used to extract genomic DNA from the blood cell samples. In regard to this clone: Its antigen remains unidentified.

The chain employs TRBV6-1 and TRBJ1-3, with no D gene named confidently. The receptor was isolated from a woman younger than 45 in good health and CMV-seronegative. The sample consisted of PBMCs. CDR3 protein: CASSPLLAGNTIYF. The DNA reads as follows: TGTGCCAGCAGCCCCCTTCTGGCAGGAAACACCATATATTTT.